A selection of T cell receptor beta chains follows, all from one sample in a study of CD8+CD57+ T cells in acquired aplastic anemia. One entry per CDR3 protein, called by TCRdb with MiXCR from the reads. The sample contains fewer than 150,000 distinct CDR3 sequences, 48% of which appear only once. Specimen: sorted CD4+, CD8+, or CD8+CD57+ T cells (not recorded which) from PBMCs. Receptors were obtained from a human donor in good health, serving as a control. The CDR3 runs from the conserved cysteine through the conserved F or W. The order of the fields is V gene, D gene, J gene, clone size, CDR3 protein, CDR3 DNA. D genes are given only for firm matches. Some rows mark clone size as missing; the rest say once, few, many or name a class of expanded clone.

V gene: TRBV3-1
D gene: TRBD2
J gene: TRBJ2-3
clone size: few
CDR3 protein: CASSQGVGLAGGDTQYF
CDR3 DNA: TGTGCCAGCAGCCAAGGGGTCGGACTAGCGGGGGGGGATACGCAGTATTTT

V gene: TRBV20-1
D gene: TRBD1
J gene: TRBJ1-6
clone size: -
CDR3 protein: CSATYRDRGHNSPLHF
CDR3 DNA: TGCAGTGCTACATACCGGGACAGGGGCCATAATTCACCCCTCCACTTT

V gene: TRBV24-1
D gene: -
J gene: TRBJ1-5
clone size: -
CDR3 protein: CATSDFSQPQHF
CDR3 DNA: TGTGCCACCAGTGATTTCAGTCAGCCCCAGCATTTT

V gene: TRBV2
D gene: -
J gene: TRBJ1-6
clone size: -
CDR3 protein: CASRGSTRNSPLHF
CDR3 DNA: TGTGCCAGCAGGGGGTCAACTCGGAATTCACCCCTCCACTTT

V gene: TRBV9
D gene: TRBD2
J gene: TRBJ2-1
clone size: few
CDR3 protein: CASSASGEAYNEQFF
CDR3 DNA: TGTGCCAGCAGCGCTAGCGGGGAGGCCTACAATGAGCAGTTCTTC

V gene: TRBV11-2
D gene: -
J gene: TRBJ2-1
clone size: -
CDR3 protein: CASSLVGSGAYNGQFF
CDR3 DNA: TGTGCCAGCAGCTTAGTAGGGAGTGGAGCCTACAATGGGCAGTTCTTC

V gene: TRBV10-1
D gene: TRBD2
J gene: TRBJ2-1
clone size: -
CDR3 protein: CASSEVSSGGAGEQFF
CDR3 DNA: TGCGCCAGCAGTGAGGTTTCCAGCGGGGGGGCTGGTGAGCAGTTCTTC

V gene: TRBV6-2/TRBV6-3
D gene: -
J gene: TRBJ1-6
clone size: -
CDR3 protein: CASSAYNSPLHF
CDR3 DNA: TGTGCCAGCAGCGCCTATAATTCACCCCTCCACTTT

V gene: TRBV7-2
D gene: -
J gene: TRBJ2-3
clone size: many
CDR3 protein: CASSLGLLNTDTQYF
CDR3 DNA: TGTGCCAGCAGCTTAGGGCTACTAAACACAGATACGCAGTATTTT

V gene: TRBV24-1
D gene: -
J gene: TRBJ2-1
clone size: medium-sized
CDR3 protein: CATSDRSNEQFF
CDR3 DNA: TGTGCCACCAGTGATCGGAGCAATGAGCAGTTCTTC

V gene: TRBV10-2
D gene: TRBD2
J gene: TRBJ2-5
clone size: -
CDR3 protein: CASSMASGGPETQYF
CDR3 DNA: TGCGCCAGCAGTATGGCTAGCGGGGGGCCGGAGACCCAGTACTTC

V gene: TRBV19
D gene: TRBD2
J gene: TRBJ2-5
clone size: -
CDR3 protein: CASSIDQAGQETQYF
CDR3 DNA: TGTGCCAGTAGTATAGATCAAGCGGGACAAGAGACCCAGTACTTC

V gene: TRBV7-2
D gene: -
J gene: TRBJ2-3
clone size: -
CDR3 protein: CASSLAVGIDTQYF
CDR3 DNA: TGTGCCAGCAGCTTAGCGGTAGGGATAGATACGCAGTATTTT

V gene: TRBV25-1
D gene: -
J gene: TRBJ2-1
clone size: -
CDR3 protein: CASSGHREYNEQLF
CDR3 DNA: TGTGCTAGCAGTGGCCACAGGGAATACAATGAGCAGCTCTTC